These 25 T cell receptor beta chains came from one sample sequenced in a study of blood T cell repertoires in COVID-19. Data came from immunoSEQ multiplex PCR; TCRdb stores just in-frame clones and leaves some out. The sample consists of approximately 75,000 clones, about three quarters of them appearing once. The sequencing input was peripheral blood. These receptors were obtained from a woman older than 75 with active or convalescent COVID-19.

In DNA, the CDR3 is TGTGCCAGCAGTTTTGGGAGGGATACGCAGTATTTT. Its protein is CASSFGRDTQYF. V usage is TRBV27 and J usage is TRBJ2-3, with D tentatively TRBD2 (6 bases). Trimming left V 3 bases short and J 6 bases short, with 7 bases between. Germline lookup yields CDR1 MNHEY and CDR2 SMNVEV (reference sequence). This CDR3 contains 12 residues.

V is TRBV23-1 and J is TRBJ1-2; possibly TRBD1 for D (6 bases). TRBV23-1 is an ORF, with its function uncertain. CDR3 length: 15 residues. V lost 3 bases to trimming and J lost 6 bases, with 17 bases between them. The CDR3 reads CASSQRDTPGNGYTF. The CDR3 coding sequence is TGCGCCAGCAGTCAGAGGGACACTCCCGGGAATGGCTACACCTTC.

The chain joins TRBV29-1 to TRBJ1-4; TRBD1 might be the D (5 bases). Germline values: CDR1 SQVTM, CDR2 ANQGSEA. This CDR3 contains 14 residues. Trimming removed 4 bases from V and 0 bases from J, with 9 bases in between. The CDR3 reads CSVADTATNEKLFF. The CDR3 nucleotides read TGCAGCGTTGCGGACACTGCAACTAATGAAAAACTGTTTTTT.

This chain joins TRBV19 and TRBJ2-5; 10 positions agree with TRBD2. V gave up 5 bases and J gave up 5 bases; unmatched junction bases: 8. This CDR3 region has 15 residues. The V gene's germline CDR1 is LNHDA and CDR2 SQIVND (reference sequence). DNA of the CDR3: TGTGCCAGTAGTGTTAGCGGGGGGCCGGTTGAGACCCAGTACTTC. It codes for CASSVSGGPVETQYF.

This chain joins TRBV27 and TRBJ2-1; D perhaps matches TRBD2 (6 bases). The V and J ends lost 5 bases and 8 bases respectively, with 16 bases between them. Germline CDR1 is MNHEY and CDR2 is SMNVEV (reference sequence). The CDR3 spans 14 residues. CDR3 protein: CASSLGRGGDEQFF. The DNA for the CDR3 is TGTGCCAGCAGTCTAGGGCGAGGAGGGGATGAGCAGTTCTTC.

CDR3 bases: TGTGCCAGCTCACCCACAGGGGGTACGGCGGAGACCCAGTACTTC. It specifies CASSPTGGTAETQYF. This chain links TRBV18 with TRBJ2-5, with 8 nucleotides matching TRBD1. This CDR3 region has 15 residues. V trimming: 3 bases; J trimming: 5 bases; junction bases outside the gene matches: 8. In germline, CDR1 is KGHSH, CDR2 LQKENI.

The chain carries TRBV4-1 and TRBJ2-3, with D possibly being TRBD1 (5 bases). The V end was cut by 3 bases, the J end by 2 bases, with 18 bases between. The V gene's germline CDR1 is MGHRA and CDR2 YSYEKL. The CDR3 is 17 residues long. In DNA form, the CDR3 reads TGCGCCAGCAGCCAGGGGCCGTCAAGGTCCCACACAGATACGCAGTATTTT. It yields the protein CASSQGPSRSHTDTQYF.

This clone was seen a handful of times. This chain links TRBV10-3 with TRBJ2-7; 12 bases align to TRBD2. Germline CDR1 is ENHRY and CDR2 is SYGVKD. Trimming cost V 2 bases and J 3 bases; bases outside gene matches: 2. The CDR3 has 15 amino acids. CDR3 loop: CAISEPSGGDYEQYF. The CDR3, as DNA: TGTGCCATCAGTGAGCCTAGCGGGGGGGACTACGAGCAGTACTTC.

The rearrangement uses TRBV7-9 and TRBJ2-1; 9 nucleotides line up with TRBD1. This CDR3 contains 15 residues. The ends lost 3 bases at V and 4 bases at J; junction bases unmatched: 4. Germline CDR1 SEHNR, CDR2 FQNEAQ (reference sequence). This CDR3 reads CASSFDRGGYNEQFF. For the CDR3, the DNA is TGTGCCAGCAGCTTTGACAGGGGGGGATACAATGAGCAGTTCTTC. The full variable domain, its missing parts supplied by reference TRBV7-9 and TRBJ2-1, is DTGVSQNPRHKITKRGQNVTFRCDPISEHNRLYWYRQTLGQGPEFLTYFQNEAQLEKSRLLSDRFSAERPKGSFSTLEIQRTEQGDSAMYLCASSFDRGGYNEQFFGPGTRLTVL.

V is TRBV4-3 and J is TRBJ2-5, with 9 nucleotides matching TRBD2. CDR3 size: 18 residues. Germline V gene sequence: CDR1 LGHNA, CDR2 YSLEER. Trimming took 0 bases from V and 2 from J; bases not matched to a gene: 10. CDR3 coding DNA: TGCGCCAGCAGCCAAGATAGTACGGCTAGCGGGGTACAAGAGACCCAGTACTTC. Residues: CASSQDSTASGVQETQYF.

The genes are TRBV6-5 and TRBJ1-4; D may be TRBD1 (5 bases). Trimming cost V 2 bases and J 8 bases, with 15 bases left between them. CDR1 is MNHEY, CDR2 SVGAGI, per germline. The CDR3 loop spans 15 amino acids. The CDR3 region has the DNA TGTGCCAGCAGTTACGAGGACAAGGATGCGGAAAAACTGTTTTTT. Amino acids: CASSYEDKDAEKLFF.

The chain joins TRBV23-1 to TRBJ1-6; D ambiguous. TRBV23-1 is an ORF, with its function uncertain. CDR3 size: 17 residues. The V and J ends lost 0 bases and 10 bases respectively, with 19 bases between them. CDR3: CASSQSLSAISRSPLHF. The DNA for the CDR3 is TGCGCCAGCAGTCAATCCCTTAGCGCGATTTCGCGCTCACCCCTCCACTTT.

This chain joins TRBV19 and TRBJ1-1, with a possible D match to TRBD1 (5 bases). The CDR3 is 15 residues long. CDR1 is LNHDA, CDR2 SQIVND, per germline (reference sequence). V was pared by 9 bases and J by 1 base, with 18 bases between. The CDR3 region is CASRFLGVRNTEAFF. CDR3 nucleotide sequence: TGTGCCAGCCGGTTCCTAGGGGTTCGGAACACTGAAGCTTTCTTT.

The chain employs TRBV7-2 and TRBJ1-2; 9 nucleotides line up with TRBD1. The V gene end was trimmed by 5 bases and the J gene end by 5 bases; junction bases not matched to a gene: 9. The CDR3 is made up of 15 amino acids. The germline V gene has CDR1 SGHTA and CDR2 FQGNSA. The CDR3 protein is CASSTGTGGKYGYTF. CDR3 nucleotides: TGTGCCAGCAGCACCGGAACAGGGGGCAAGTATGGCTACACCTTC.

In this sample, this clone turned up once. The J gene is TRBJ2-2, the V gene TRBV24-1; 14 nucleotides agree with TRBD2. CDR3 length: 18 amino acids. Germline V CDR1 and CDR2: KGHDR, SFDVKD. Unmatched junction bases numbered 7, after V lost 4 bases and J lost 4 bases. This chain's CDR3 is CATSDRTSGGLSTGELFF. The CDR3 bases are TGTGCCACCAGTGACCGGACTAGCGGGGGGCTAAGCACCGGGGAGCTGTTTTTT.

The chain employs TRBV10-3 and TRBJ1-4; 7 bases map to TRBD1. V dropped 7 bases and J dropped 8; count of bases not matched to a gene: 7. Germline-derived CDR1 and CDR2 are ENHRY and SYGVKD. The CDR3 consists of 13 residues. The CDR3 region is CAIKGTEDEKLFF. The CDR3 region has the DNA TGTGCCATCAAAGGGACAGAGGACGAAAAACTGTTTTTT.

The J gene is TRBJ1-2, the V gene TRBV2; TRBD1 aligns across 8 bases. This CDR3 is built from 13 residues. With V trimmed by 6 bases and J by 6 bases, 6 bases remained unmatched. Germline CDR1 reads SNHLY; CDR2 reads FYNNEI. The CDR3 nucleotides read TGTGCCAGCAGAATCGGACAGGGAAATGGCTACACCTTC. Translation: CASRIGQGNGYTF.

The chain recombines TRBV5-5 with TRBJ1-6, with unresolved D. The CDR3 spans 13 residues. CDR1 and CDR2 from the germline V gene are SGHKS and YYEKEE (reference sequence). Trimming left V 4 bases short and J 7 bases short, with 9 bases between. The CDR3 here is CASSQTGNSPLHF. The CDR3, as DNA: TGTGCCAGCAGCCAGACGGGGAATTCACCCCTCCACTTT.

The chain links TRBV11-2 to TRBJ2-5, with D possibly being TRBD2 (7 bases). CDR3 length: 15 residues. Trimming took 4 bases from V and 4 from J, leaving 16 bases between them. Germline CDR1 reads SGHAT; CDR2 reads FQNNGV. The CDR3 nucleotides read TGTGCCAGCAGCTCCTTAACGGGGGGCCGAGAGACCCAGTACTTC. Amino acids: CASSSLTGGRETQYF. Full variable domain (missing parts from reference TRBV11-2 and TRBJ2-5): EAGVAQSPRYKIIEKRQSVAFWCNPISGHATLYWYQQILGQGPKLLIQFQNNGVVDDSQLPKDRFSAERLKGVDSTLKIQPAKLEDSAVYLCASSSLTGGRETQYFGPGTRLLVL.

The chain carries TRBV14 and TRBJ2-7, with D possibly matching TRBD1 (6 bases). The CDR3 spans 15 residues. Germline CDR1 reads SGHDN; CDR2 reads FVKESK. Trimming left V 4 bases short and J 5 bases short, with 18 bases between. CDR3 in amino acids: CASSRVTGIAHEQYF. The CDR3 DNA is TGTGCCAGCAGCCGAGTTACAGGGATTGCCCACGAGCAGTACTTC.

The chain recombines TRBV6-2 or TRBV6-3 with TRBJ2-5; perhaps TRBD1 as D (6 bases). Germline loops: CDR1 MNHEY, CDR2 SVGEGT. V was pared by 4 bases and J by 7 bases, with 13 bases between. The CDR3 extends over 13 amino acids. The CDR3 loop reads CASSFTGMGTQYF. In DNA form, the CDR3 reads TGTGCCAGCAGTTTCACAGGGATGGGGACCCAGTACTTC.

The chain employs TRBV7-9 and TRBJ1-1, with D perhaps TRBD1 (5 bases). This CDR3 has 14 amino acids. With 5 bases removed from V and 2 bases from J, the gap between germline ends came to 12 bases. Germline CDR1 and CDR2: SEHNR and FQNEAQ (reference sequence). The CDR3 reads CASSATGTNTEAFF. CDR3 bases: TGTGCCAGCAGCGCCACAGGCACTAACACTGAAGCTTTCTTT.

The V call is TRBV19, the J call TRBJ2-1; TRBD2 is a possible D gene (5 bases). The CDR3 contains 15 residues. Germline loops: CDR1 LNHDA, CDR2 SQIVND (reference sequence). The ends were cut back, 3 bases at V and 1 base at J, with 10 bases in the middle. CDR3 coding DNA: TGTGCCAGTAGTATCCCCCCGGGGTCCTACAATGAGCAGTTCTTC. Its translation is CASSIPPGSYNEQFF.

This chain uses TRBV6-6 with TRBJ1-2; no firm D call. V was trimmed by 0 bases and J by 4 bases, leaving 9 bases between them. The germline gives CDR1 MNHNY, CDR2 SVGAGI (reference sequence). The CDR3 is 14 amino acids. Here the CDR3 DNA reads TGTGCCAGCAGTTACTCCGACAAGACCTATGGCTACACCTTC. Encoded protein: CASSYSDKTYGYTF.

In its sample, this clone was seen a few times. The J gene is TRBJ1-5, the V gene TRBV5-4; D remains unclear. Germline V gene sequence: CDR1 SGHNT, CDR2 YYREEE (reference sequence). With 2 bases removed from V and 5 bases from J, the gap between germline ends came to 5 bases. The CDR3 has 12 residues. DNA for the CDR3: TGTGCCAGCAGCTTTGAGGATCAGCCCCAGCATTTT. It codes for CASSFEDQPQHF.